The 24 T cell receptor beta chains in this list originate from one sample, sequenced in a study of cytomegalovirus exposure and HLA in healthy donors. The PCR was carried out with 60 Vbeta primers and 13 Jbeta primers. Assay used: immunoSEQ multiplex PCR; TCRdb lists only in-frame clones, some missing. The data hold around 130,000 clones, with around 80% observed a single time. Material for sequencing was PBMCs. The receptors derive from a man between 25 and 39 years old in good health and CMV-seronegative.

This chain connects TRBV6-6 to TRBJ2-6; D is uncertain. From germline, CDR1 is MNHNY and CDR2 SVGAGI (reference sequence). V shed 2 bases and J shed 0 bases, with 8 bases lying between them. This CDR3 spans 16 amino acids. The DNA of the CDR3 is TGTGCCAGCAGTTACCAGGTCAACTCTGGGGCCAACGTCCTGACTTTC. Its translation: CASSYQVNSGANVLTF.

V gene TRBV2 combines with J gene TRBJ1-2, with TRBD1 identical over 10 bases. Germline CDR1 is SNHLY and CDR2 is FYNNEI. CDR3 length: 13 residues. The junction had 9 bases not matched to a gene; V was cut back by 10 bases and J by 7 bases. The CDR3 loop reads CATADDRGLGYTF. Written as DNA, the CDR3 is TGTGCCACAGCCGACGACAGGGGGCTTGGCTACACCTTC.

This chain joins TRBV4-1 and TRBJ1-5; TRBD1 matches 7 bases. V was clipped by 4 bases and J by 5 bases; unmatched bases: 11. Germline V lookup: CDR1 MGHRA, CDR2 YSYEKL. CDR3 length: 16 amino acids. Written as DNA, the CDR3 is TGCGCCAGCAGCCTTCTGGACAGGCCAAATCATCAGCCCCAGCATTTT. Residues: CASSLLDRPNHQPQHF.

DNA of the CDR3: TGCGCCAGCAGTAGAGACATTAGTTATGGCTACACCTTC. Encoded protein: CASSRDISYGYTF. J is TRBJ1-2 and V is TRBV10-2; D not resolved. Trimming removed 5 bases from V and 5 bases from J, with 12 bases in between. Germline CDR1 is WSHSY and CDR2 is SAAADI. The CDR3 covers 13 residues.

The V gene is TRBV29-1, the J gene TRBJ2-7; maybe TRBD1 (5 bases). Germline assignment: CDR1 SQVTM and CDR2 ANQGSEA. Trimming pared 1 base from V and 4 bases from J, leaving 11 bases between. The CDR3 has 13 residues. CDR3 sequence reads: CSVEGQGRYEQYF. The DNA for the CDR3 is TGCAGCGTTGAAGGCCAGGGTCGGTACGAGCAGTACTTC.

This sequence joins TRBV11-2 and TRBJ2-3; D uncertain. Trimming removed 5 bases from V and 2 bases from J, with 5 bases in between. The CDR3 runs to 12 residues. Germline values: CDR1 SGHAT, CDR2 FQNNGV. The CDR3 region has the DNA TGTGCCAGCAGCCCGTACACAGATACGCAGTATTTT. Translated: CASSPYTDTQYF.

About this clone: The junction and the germline gene differ at one end; a read error may be behind it. The chain employs TRBV6-5 and TRBJ2-7; TRBD2 matches 7 bases. The CDR3 is 16 amino acids. Germline CDR1 reads MNHEY; CDR2 reads SVGAGI. CDR3 protein: CASRYSGWRESYEQYF. CDR3 DNA: TGTGCCAGCAGATACTCCGGTTGGCGGGAGAGCTACGAGCAGTACTTC.

The genes are TRBV19 and TRBJ1-5, with TRBD1 as a possible D gene (6 bases). CDR1 LNHDA and CDR2 SQIVND come from the germline V gene (reference sequence). The CDR3 runs 15 residues. The germline V and J ends were trimmed by 2 bases and 1 base, with 9 bases remaining between them. CDR3: CASSITGRSNQPQHF. DNA of the CDR3: TGTGCCAGTAGTATAACAGGGCGAAGCAATCAGCCCCAGCATTTT. The complete variable domain, with remaining parts taken from reference TRBV19 and TRBJ1-5, reads DGGITQSPKYLFRKEGQNVTLSCEQNLNHDAMYWYRQDPGQGLRLIYYSQIVNDFQKGDIAEGYSVSREKKESFPLTVTSAQKNPTAFYLCASSITGRSNQPQHFGDGTRLSIL.

This chain links TRBV7-6 with TRBJ2-7; 10 bases are shared with TRBD2. Looked up from germline, CDR1 is SGHVS and CDR2 is FNYEAQ. The CDR3 extends over 14 amino acids. Losses at the gene ends were 6 bases for V and 3 bases for J; bases not matched to a gene: 5. The CDR3 DNA follows: TGTGCCAGCAGACCACTAGCGGGACACTACGAGCAGTACTTC. Its protein product is CASRPLAGHYEQYF.

This chain uses TRBV7-9 with TRBJ2-5; D possibly corresponds to TRBD1 (5 bases). The CDR3 consists of 15 residues. CDR1 is SEHNR and CDR2 is FQNEAQ in the germline V gene (reference sequence). Deletions cut 4 bases from V and 5 bases from J, with 17 bases between. CDR3 protein: CASSSPQTVLETQYF. The CDR3 bases are TGTGCCAGCAGCTCCCCACAGACAGTCCTGGAGACCCAGTACTTC.

As for this clone: The junction and the germline gene differ at one end; a read error may be behind it. Written as DNA, the CDR3 is TGTGCCTGGATCCGGACAGGGGAAGGCGGCTACAACTTC. Translation gives CAWIRTGEGGYNF. The chain combines TRBV30 with TRBJ1-2; 9 bases are shared with TRBD1. The CDR3 has 13 amino acids. CDR1 and CDR2 from the germline V gene are GTSNPN and SVGIG (reference sequence).

The chain combines TRBV4-1 with TRBJ1-4, with 8 bases identical to TRBD1. Germline V gives CDR1 MGHRA, CDR2 YSYEKL. J gave up 7 bases and V 0 bases, and 4 bases lay outside the gene matches. The CDR3 extends over 15 amino acids. CDR3 residues: CASSQDQGAGEKLFF. The CDR3 DNA follows: TGCGCCAGCAGCCAAGATCAGGGGGCTGGTGAAAAACTGTTTTTT.

The CDR3 reads CASSGEGSSYNEQFF. The CDR3 DNA sequence: TGTGCCAGCAGCGGAGAGGGTAGCTCCTACAATGAGCAGTTCTTC. The rearrangement links TRBV7-2 to TRBJ2-1, with a possible D match to TRBD2 (5 bases). The CDR3 has 15 amino acids. The germline V and J ends were trimmed by 5 bases and 0 bases, with 11 bases remaining between them. CDR1 and CDR2 (germline): SGHTA, FQGNSA.

The genes are TRBV18 and TRBJ1-2, with TRBD1 as a possible D gene (5 bases). The CDR3 is 13 amino acids. The germline V and J ends were trimmed by 2 bases and 4 bases, with 8 bases remaining between them. Germline CDR1 is KGHSH and CDR2 is LQKENI. The CDR3 loop reads CASSPEDSYGYTF. The CDR3 DNA sequence: TGTGCCAGCTCACCAGAAGACAGCTATGGCTACACCTTC. Full variable domain (rest looked up from reference TRBV18 and TRBJ1-2): NAGVMQNPRHLVRRRGQEARLRCSPMKGHSHVYWYRQLPEEGLKFMVYLQKENIIDESGMPKERFSAEFPKEGPSILRIQQVVRGDSAAYFCASSPEDSYGYTFGSGTRLTVV.

The V and J genes are TRBV30 and TRBJ1-1; perhaps TRBD1 as D (5 bases). Germline V CDR1 and CDR2: GTSNPN, SVGIG (reference sequence). The ends were cut back, 2 bases at V and 4 bases at J, with 11 bases in the middle. This CDR3 comprises 13 residues. The CDR3 region has the DNA TGTGCCTGGAGTCCGCAGGGAATCACTGAAGCTTTCTTT. This encodes CAWSPQGITEAFF. Complete variable domain (other parts from reference TRBV30 and TRBJ1-1): SQTIHQWPATLVQPVGSPLSLECTVEGTSNPNLYWYRQAAGRGLQLLFYSVGIGQISSEVPQNLSASRPQDRQFILSSKKLLLSDSGFYLCAWSPQGITEAFFGQGTRLTVV.

The V gene is TRBV13, the J gene TRBJ2-1, with D possibly matching TRBD2 (5 bases). V gave up 3 bases and J gave up 6 bases, with 18 bases separating them. Germline CDR1 is PRHDT and CDR2 is FYEKMQ (reference sequence). The CDR3 runs 16 residues. CDR3 sequence reads: CASSFPTSGDINEQFF. The CDR3 DNA is TGTGCCAGCAGCTTCCCGACAAGCGGTGACATCAATGAGCAGTTCTTC.

This sequence joins TRBV4-3 and TRBJ2-6, with unresolved D. Trimming removed 0 bases at V and 7 bases at J, with 7 bases between. The CDR3 has 14 residues. Germline V gene data show CDR1 as LGHNA and CDR2 as YSLEER. The DNA for the CDR3 is TGCGCCAGCAGCCAAGATCCCACAGCCAACGTCCTGACTTTC. Its translation: CASSQDPTANVLTF.

V gene TRBV28 combines with J gene TRBJ2-1; 8 bases are a match to TRBD2. Trimming took 1 base from V and 7 from J; bases not matched to a gene: 21. The germline gives CDR1 MDHEN, CDR2 SYDVKM. The CDR3 has 20 residues. The CDR3 here is CASSLFGGQKAGAFFNEQFF. CDR3 in DNA: TGTGCCAGCAGTTTATTTGGGGGGCAAAAAGCGGGAGCTTTTTTTAATGAGCAGTTCTTC.

The V and J genes are TRBV27 and TRBJ2-5, with D possibly TRBD2 on 5 matching bases. With 2 bases removed from V and 6 bases from J, the gap between germline ends came to 22 bases. Germline CDR1 and CDR2: MNHEY and SMNVEV (reference sequence). The CDR3 totals 17 residues. For the CDR3, the DNA is TGTGCCAGCAGTTTAAGAGTCGAGCCGGGATCCGGAAAGACCCAGTACTTC. It is translated as CASSLRVEPGSGKTQYF.

The V call is TRBV15, the J call TRBJ2-2; possible D gene TRBD1, 7 bases. The CDR3 is 15 amino acids. CDR1 and CDR2 from the germline V gene are LNHNV and YYDKDF (reference sequence). V gave up 9 bases and J gave up 6 bases, with 20 bases separating them. As DNA, the CDR3 is TGTGCCACAAAGCTCGGAGGGGGCGTTGCCGGGGAGCTGTTTTTT. It translates to CATKLGGGVAGELFF.

V and J are TRBV6-4 and TRBJ2-1; 8 nucleotides agree with TRBD2. Trimming removed 3 bases from V and 0 bases from J; junction bases left unmatched: 1. The CDR3 runs to 15 residues. Per germline, CDR1 MRHNA and CDR2 SNTAGT. This chain's CDR3 is CASSESGGSYNEQFF. CDR3 nucleotide sequence: TGTGCCAGCAGTGAAAGCGGGGGCTCCTACAATGAGCAGTTCTTC.

The chain recombines TRBV28 with TRBJ1-1; possible D gene TRBD1, 6 bases. The V end was cut by 3 bases, the J end by 4 bases, with 12 bases between. This CDR3 region has 14 residues. Per the germline V gene, CDR1 is MDHEN and CDR2 is SYDVKM. In nucleotides, the CDR3 is TGTGCCAGCAGTTTTATATTACAGGGCACTGAAGCTTTCTTT. Translation: CASSFILQGTEAFF. Full variable domain (remainder filled in from reference TRBV28 and TRBJ1-1): DVKVTQSSRYLVKRTGEKVFLECVQDMDHENMFWYRQDPGLGLRLIYFSYDVKMKEKGDIPEGYSVSREKKERFSLILESASTNQTSMYLCASSFILQGTEAFFGQGTRLTVV.

This chain uses TRBV13 with TRBJ2-7; 9 nucleotides align to TRBD1. The CDR3 sequence is 15 residues long. Losses at the gene ends were 5 bases for V and 3 bases for J; bases not matched to a gene: 8. Looked up from germline, CDR1 is PRHDT and CDR2 is FYEKMQ (reference sequence). In DNA form, the CDR3 reads TGTGCCAGCAGCCCCTCGGGACAGGGTATCTACGAGCAGTACTTC. This encodes CASSPSGQGIYEQYF.

This clone was picked up many times. The chain employs TRBV6-1 and TRBJ1-5, with D tentatively TRBD1 (5 bases). The germline V and J ends were trimmed by 1 base and 2 bases, with 6 bases remaining between them. There are 14 residues in the CDR3. In germline, CDR1 is MNHNS, CDR2 SASEGT. CDR3 nucleotides: TGTGCCAGCAGTGAAGGGGGGGGCAATCAGCCCCAGCATTTT. This sequence encodes CASSEGGGNQPQHF.